This T cell receptor beta chain was observed in a study of T cells in Graves' hyperthyroidism and ophthalmopathy. Study context: Peripheral blood was acquired at first diagnosis, ahead of any therapy whatsoever.

In the case of this clonotype: Its cognate antigen is unknown.

Findings and caveats of the study: Researchers found most expanded thyroid clonotypes above 0.001 in blood as well.

The investigators amplified TCR beta CDR3 regions from RNA transcripts. The TCR CDR3 was amplified in a first-round RT-PCR using the HTBI primer set. TCRdb called the multiplex PCR reads again in MiXCR, with one record for every CDR3 protein. The profile shows 620,000 or so distinct CDR3 sequences, 13% to 15% of them singletons. The CDR3 contains 17 residues. The V end was cut by 5 bases, the J end by 1 base, with 21 bases between. The germline V gene encodes CDR1 SEHNR and CDR2 FQNEAQ (reference sequence). Used for diagnoses were clinical symptoms, serum thyroxine and TRAb, thyroid ultrasound and orbital computed tomography.

The chain combines TRBV7-9 with TRBJ2-7; D remains ambiguous. Sequences were obtained from blood. This clonotype originated in a woman between 50 and 59 years old with Graves' ophthalmopathy. The CDR3 sequence: CASSPLTTPGPSYEQYF. CDR3 nucleotides: TGTGCCAGCAGCCCACTCACCACCCCCGGGCCATCCTACGAGCAGTACTTC.